This T cell receptor beta chain was captured in a study of T cell clones after liver transplantation. Study as a whole: Until 12-24 months post-transplant, subjects got standard immunosuppression and no induction. Patients counted as tolerant after at least one year off all immunosuppression, enzymes not exceeding twice normal. Study observations and caveats: In a couple of subjects, few donor cells limited the measurable donor-reactive repertoire.

Profiling relied on immunoSEQ multiplex PCR, and the TCRdb table lists in-frame clones only, not all of them. The repertoire has nearly 15,000 clones, about 90% of them found once; the top ten carry 48%. Points on this clone: Antigen specificity is unknown.

This material consisted of CD8+ T cells from blood, taken before liver transplant. The TCR was taken from a human donor who received a liver transplant.

CDR3 residues: CASSPPIAGRSYNEQFF. The DNA of the CDR3 is TGTGCCAGCAGCCCACCGATAGCGGGAAGGTCCTACAATGAGCAGTTCTTC. The chain combines TRBV9 with TRBJ2-1, with TRBD2 matching over 8 bases. From germline, CDR1 is SGDLS and CDR2 YYNGEE. The CDR3 length is 17 residues. J was trimmed by 1 base and V by 4 bases; bases with no gene match: 10.